This T cell receptor beta chain was found in a study of blood T cells in healthy people across ages. Donors were healthy Caucasian individuals from Russia aged roughly 6 to 90. Each donor had ten milliliters of peripheral blood drawn. This CDR3 region has 16 residues. Trimming removed 4 bases from V and 0 bases from J, with 17 bases in between. CDR1 is DFQATT, CDR2 SNEGSKA, per germline (reference sequence). The use of a sample-barcoded 5' primer and a J-beta primer mix characterized a second PCR of roughly 6 to 12 cycles. One entry per CDR3 protein, called by TCRdb with MiXCR from the 5' RACE reads. The table lists 380,000 or so distinct CDR3 sequences, approximately 51% of them singletons.

The chain combines TRBV20-1 with TRBJ2-3; D gene unclear. The sequence was obtained from a man aged 55 to 70 in good health. The source material was blood. The CDR3 region is CSATPAVAASTDTQYF. CDR3 bases: TGCAGTGCTACCCCGGCGGTGGCGGCTAGCACAGATACGCAGTATTTT.